A single sample is the source of the 32 T cell receptor beta chains below, sequenced in a study of blood T cell repertoires in COVID-19. The method was immunoSEQ multiplex PCR; TCRdb's version includes in-frame clones alone and lacks a portion of them. The sample contains 150,000 to 200,000 clones, approximately 80% of which appear only once. Sequenced: PBMCs or T cells enriched from blood (not recorded which). The receptors were sampled from a man between 45 and 60 years old who had recovered from COVID-19.

The chain uses TRBV7-3 and TRBJ1-3, with D unresolved. The V gene's germline CDR1 is SGHTA and CDR2 FQGTGA. The V end was cut by 5 bases, the J end by 0 bases, with 8 bases between. The length of the CDR3 is 14 residues. The CDR3 spells CASSPTGSGNTIYF. CDR3 coding DNA: TGTGCCAGCAGCCCCACGGGCTCTGGAAACACCATATATTTT.

The CDR3 spells CASSYSSGSYNSPLHF. In DNA form, the CDR3 reads TGTGCCAGCAGTTACTCCTCGGGCTCCTATAATTCACCCCTCCACTTT. This chain joins TRBV6-6 and TRBJ1-6; D gene ambiguous. V was shortened by 0 bases and J by 0 bases, with 6 bases between the two germline ends. Per germline, CDR1 MNHNY and CDR2 SVGAGI (reference sequence). The CDR3 is 16 amino acids.

This chain joins TRBV27 and TRBJ1-6; the D gene is possibly TRBD1 (5 bases). CDR3 length: 14 residues. Deletions cut 8 bases from V and 7 bases from J, with 15 bases between. Per germline, CDR1 MNHEY and CDR2 SMNVEV (reference sequence). CDR3 nucleotide sequence: TGTGCCAGCTGGCGGGGGGGAGGAAATTCACCCCTCCACTTT. This sequence encodes CASWRGGGNSPLHF.

The chain combines TRBV7-3 with TRBJ2-1; D gene unclear. With 7 bases removed from V and 7 bases from J, the gap between germline ends came to 14 bases. The germline gives CDR1 SGHTA, CDR2 FQGTGA. The CDR3 has 13 amino acids. CDR3: CASTNFYGNEQFF. The CDR3 DNA reads TGTGCCAGCACCAACTTCTACGGGAATGAGCAGTTCTTC.

This sequence joins TRBV24-1 and TRBJ1-5; D possibly corresponds to TRBD1 (5 bases). Trimming left V 3 bases short and J 6 bases short, with 11 bases between. Per germline, CDR1 KGHDR and CDR2 SFDVKD. The CDR3 runs 14 residues. The CDR3 loop reads CATSDPGLGQPQHF. In nucleotides, the CDR3 is TGTGCCACCAGTGATCCAGGGTTAGGTCAGCCCCAGCATTTT.

The rearrangement links TRBV7-3 to TRBJ2-5; maybe TRBD2 (5 bases). Per the germline V gene, CDR1 is SGHTA and CDR2 is FQGTGA. V was pared by 5 bases and J by 5 bases, with 12 bases between. The CDR3 loop spans 13 amino acids. CDR3 DNA: TGTGCCAGCAGCGTCGGACTGGCTGAGACCCAGTACTTC. This codes for CASSVGLAETQYF.

This clone was seen only a few times. The rearrangement joins TRBV2 to TRBJ1-2; D is uncertain. The CDR3 runs to 14 residues. V lost 7 bases, J lost 0 bases, and 12 bases lay in between. In germline, CDR1 is SNHLY, CDR2 FYNNEI. CDR3 residues: CASTEGRTNYGYTF. The CDR3 coding sequence is TGTGCCAGCACCGAAGGGAGAACTAACTATGGCTACACCTTC.

In its sample, this clone was seen a few times. This sequence joins TRBV5-1 and TRBJ2-2, with 8 bases that match TRBD1. The V gene's germline CDR1 is SGHRS and CDR2 YFSETQ. V gave up 4 bases and J gave up 6 bases; unmatched junction bases: 11. CDR3 length: 16 amino acids. CDR3 loop: CASSPGVDRVSGELFF. The CDR3 nucleotides read TGCGCCAGCAGCCCTGGGGTGGACAGGGTGTCCGGGGAGCTGTTTTTT.

DNA of the CDR3: TGTGCCATCAGTGGGGACAGGGGGCGAGAGACCCAGTACTTC. Its protein product is CAISGDRGRETQYF. The chain joins TRBV10-3 to TRBJ2-5; 12 nucleotides agree with TRBD1. From germline, CDR1 is ENHRY and CDR2 SYGVKD. The ends lost 4 bases at V and 4 bases at J; junction bases unmatched: 1. The CDR3 sequence is 14 residues long.

The rearrangement links TRBV27 to TRBJ2-7; possible D gene TRBD2, 6 bases. Germline V gene lookup returns CDR1 MNHEY and CDR2 SMNVEV (reference sequence). V was pared by 6 bases and J by 8 bases, with 23 bases between. This CDR3 has 15 amino acids. The CDR3 region has the DNA TGTGCCAGCAGAGTTTCCTCGGGACTTCCAACCCAGCAGTACTTC. This codes for CASRVSSGLPTQQYF.

V and J are TRBV7-9 and TRBJ1-5; TRBD1 agrees at 9 bases. CDR1 and CDR2 from the germline V gene are SEHNR and FQNEAQ (reference sequence). CDR3 length: 14 amino acids. J was trimmed by 11 bases and V by 2 bases; bases with no gene match: 7. CDR3 nucleotide sequence: TGTGCCAGCAGCTTATTGGGGGACAGGGAGGCCCAGCATTTT. Translating it yields CASSLLGDREAQHF.

The chain couples TRBV30 to TRBJ2-5; 10 bases are a match to TRBD1. CDR1 and CDR2 (germline): GTSNPN, SVGIG (reference sequence). Unmatched junction bases numbered 10, after V lost 2 bases and J lost 4 bases. CDR3 size: 16 residues. The chain's CDR3 is CAWSSGQGGTLETQYF. In DNA form, the CDR3 reads TGTGCCTGGAGTAGTGGACAGGGGGGTACCTTAGAGACCCAGTACTTC. Looking up the rest from reference TRBV30 and TRBJ2-5 gives the full variable domain: SQTIHQWPATLVQPVGSPLSLECTVEGTSNPNLYWYRQAAGRGLQLLFYSVGIGQISSEVPQNLSASRPQDRQFILSSKKLLLSDSGFYLCAWSSGQGGTLETQYFGPGTRLLVL.

The chain recombines TRBV6-4 with TRBJ1-1; D may be TRBD1 (6 bases). CDR3 length: 13 residues. The germline CDR1 and CDR2 sequences are MRHNA and SNTAGT. Trimming removed 5 bases from V and 1 base from J, with 8 bases in between. CDR3 DNA: TGTGCCAGCAGTTTGACAGGGAACACTGAAGCTTTCTTT. Translating gives CASSLTGNTEAFF.

The rearrangement uses TRBV5-1 and TRBJ2-7; 10 bases are a match to TRBD1. With V trimmed by 4 bases and J by 11 bases, 6 bases remained unmatched. This CDR3 contains 12 residues. The germline gives CDR1 SGHRS, CDR2 YFSETQ. The CDR3 nucleotides are TGCGCCAGCAGCCCGGGGGGGACAGGGGAGTACTTC. Translation: CASSPGGTGEYF.

V gene TRBV3-1 (or the pseudogene TRBV3-2) combines with J gene TRBJ2-7, with 8 bases lining up with TRBD2. The CDR3 sequence is 16 residues long. V shed 4 bases, J shed 1 base, and the junction held 9 bases outside the gene matches. The V gene's germline CDR1 is LGHDT and CDR2 YNNKEL (reference sequence). In DNA form, the CDR3 reads TGTGCCAGCAGCCCACGGGGGGGGCTGCTATCCTACGAGCAGTACTTC. Its translation is CASSPRGGLLSYEQYF.

The chain joins TRBV5-6 to TRBJ1-4; D perhaps matches TRBD1 (5 bases). V was cut by 4 bases and J by 7 bases, with 11 bases left in between. CDR3 length equals 13 residues. Per germline, CDR1 SGHDT and CDR2 YYEEEE. DNA of the CDR3: TGTGCCAGCAGCGCACAGGTTATTGAAAAACTGTTTTTT. Its protein is CASSAQVIEKLFF.

The chain links TRBV18 to TRBJ2-2; 9 positions match TRBD2. The CDR3 covers 16 residues. Germline V gene data show CDR1 as KGHSH and CDR2 as LQKENI. After removal of 6 bases from V and 4 bases from J, the junction contained 9 bases not matched to a gene. Here the CDR3 reads CASSPKGTSSTGELFF. In nucleotides, the CDR3 is TGTGCCAGCTCGCCCAAGGGGACTAGCAGCACCGGGGAGCTGTTTTTT.

This clone showed up just once. The rearrangement joins TRBV19 to TRBJ1-4, with TRBD1 matching over 8 bases. This CDR3 has 15 residues. V shed 6 bases and J 4 bases; nucleotides not matched to a gene: 7. Germline V gives CDR1 LNHDA, CDR2 SQIVND (reference sequence). The CDR3 protein is CASSPGGSGNEKLFF. The CDR3 DNA reads TGTGCCAGTAGCCCAGGGGGCAGTGGTAATGAAAAACTGTTTTTT.

This clone was counted a single time. The CDR3 nucleotides are TGTGCCAGCAGCTTAGATCTACCGCCTTTAGAAGCTTTCTTT. It specifies CASSLDLPPLEAFF. The chain employs TRBV11-2 and TRBJ1-1; D unresolved. V lost 0 bases to trimming and J lost 8 bases, with 13 bases between them. Germline values: CDR1 SGHAT, CDR2 FQNNGV. This CDR3 comprises 14 residues.

This clone came up once. This sequence joins TRBV19 and TRBJ1-5; maybe TRBD1 (5 bases). CDR1 is LNHDA, CDR2 SQIVND, per germline (reference sequence). This CDR3 has 13 amino acids. Trimming cost V 8 bases and J 6 bases, with 14 bases left between them. The CDR3 nucleotides read TGTGCCAGTGGAGGGGAGGATGGTCAGCCCCAGCATTTT. Translation gives CASGGEDGQPQHF. The full variable domain, completed using reference TRBV19 and TRBJ1-5, is DGGITQSPKYLFRKEGQNVTLSCEQNLNHDAMYWYRQDPGQGLRLIYYSQIVNDFQKGDIAEGYSVSREKKESFPLTVTSAQKNPTAFYLCASGGEDGQPQHFGDGTRLSIL.

The chain uses TRBV27 and TRBJ1-2; a weak D match, TRBD1 (6 bases). Germline values: CDR1 MNHEY, CDR2 SMNVEV (reference sequence). The length of the CDR3 is 14 residues. The V and J ends lost 3 bases and 5 bases respectively, with 13 bases between them. The CDR3 here is CASSFRGGQYGYTF. The CDR3 bases are TGTGCCAGCAGTTTTAGGGGGGGGCAGTATGGCTACACCTTC.

A few counts support this clone. The J gene is TRBJ1-2, the V gene TRBV19; 8 positions agree with TRBD1. Germline CDR1 LNHDA, CDR2 SQIVND (reference sequence). The CDR3 is made up of 15 amino acids. The V and J ends lost 5 bases and 5 bases, in that order; junction bases with no gene match: 10. CDR3 amino acids: CASSLNGQGLYGYTF. In DNA, the CDR3 is TGTGCCAGTAGTCTCAACGGACAGGGCCTATATGGCTACACCTTC. Based on the CDR3 plus reference TRBV19 and TRBJ1-2, the full variable domain is DGGITQSPKYLFRKEGQNVTLSCEQNLNHDAMYWYRQDPGQGLRLIYYSQIVNDFQKGDIAEGYSVSREKKESFPLTVTSAQKNPTAFYLCASSLNGQGLYGYTFGSGTRLTVV.

The chain joins TRBV24-1 to TRBJ2-1; 7 nucleotides agree with TRBD1. Germline trimming cut 1 base from V and 3 bases from J; bases unmatched to any gene: 8. Germline CDR1 and CDR2: KGHDR and SFDVKD. The length of the CDR3 is 17 residues. The CDR3 nucleotides are TGTGCCACCAGTGATTTCTTAAGGCGACAGGGCTACAATGAGCAGTTCTTC. This translates into CATSDFLRRQGYNEQFF.

The rearrangement joins TRBV5-4 to TRBJ1-2, with a possible D match to TRBD1 (5 bases). Per the germline V gene, CDR1 is SGHNT and CDR2 is YYREEE (reference sequence). The V end lost 7 bases, the J end lost 2 bases, and 15 bases lay between the germline ends. The length of the CDR3 is 14 residues. CDR3: CASFSAGSNYGYTF. The CDR3 nucleotides are TGTGCCAGCTTCTCTGCAGGGTCAAACTATGGCTACACCTTC.

The chain couples TRBV6-1 to TRBJ1-2; no reliable D call. The germline CDR1 and CDR2 sequences are MNHNS and SASEGT. The CDR3 is 14 amino acids. With 3 bases removed from V and 3 bases from J, the gap between germline ends came to 11 bases. CDR3 amino acids: CASSEGLAHYGYTF. The CDR3 nucleotides read TGTGCCAGCAGTGAGGGCCTAGCCCACTATGGCTACACCTTC.

The CDR3 protein is CASSSWGAAFF. The CDR3 DNA reads TGTGCCAGCAGCTCCTGGGGAGCAGCTTTCTTT. J is TRBJ1-1 and V is TRBV3-1 (or the pseudogene TRBV3-2), with D uncertain. Germline V gene lookup returns CDR1 LGHDT and CDR2 YNNKEL (reference sequence). The CDR3 has 11 amino acids. Deletions cut 5 bases from V and 10 bases from J, with 11 bases between.

The genes are TRBV5-4 and TRBJ1-1; D may be TRBD1 (6 bases). CDR3 length equals 15 residues. The germline V and J ends were trimmed by 6 bases and 4 bases, with 19 bases remaining between them. In germline, CDR1 is SGHNT, CDR2 YYREEE (reference sequence). In DNA, the CDR3 is TGTGCCAGCACCTCGGACGGGGGAGGGGGCACTGAAGCTTTCTTT. Its translation is CASTSDGGGGTEAFF.

The J gene is TRBJ2-7, the V gene TRBV7-8, with D possibly being TRBD2 (6 bases). V was clipped by 4 bases and J by 3 bases, with 19 bases between them. CDR1 and CDR2 from the germline V gene are SGHVS and FQNEAQ. The CDR3 consists of 16 residues. This chain's CDR3 is CASSSRSGLTFYEQYF. CDR3 sequence (DNA): TGTGCCAGCAGCTCCCGGTCGGGACTGACATTCTACGAGCAGTACTTC. The whole variable domain, remainder taken from reference TRBV7-8 and TRBJ2-7, is GAGVSQSPRYKVAKRGQDVALRCDPISGHVSLFWYQQALGQGPEFLTYFQNEAQLDKSGLPSDRFFAERPEGSVSTLKIQRTQQEDSAVYLCASSSRSGLTFYEQYFGPGTRLTVT.

The gene calls are TRBV19 and TRBJ1-4; 10 bases agree with TRBD1. V dropped 5 bases and J dropped 8; count of bases not matched to a gene: 5. Germline loops: CDR1 LNHDA, CDR2 SQIVND (reference sequence). The CDR3 runs to 14 residues. In DNA form, the CDR3 reads TGTGCCAGTAGTTCGACAGGGGGCAAAGAAAAACTGTTTTTT. This sequence encodes CASSSTGGKEKLFF.

The chain carries TRBV3-1 (or the pseudogene TRBV3-2) and TRBJ2-7; 10 bases are a match to TRBD1. Trimming cost V 2 bases and J 2 bases; bases outside gene matches: 6. This CDR3 comprises 16 residues. Germline lookup yields CDR1 LGHDT and CDR2 YNNKEL (reference sequence). The DNA of the CDR3 is TGTGCCAGCAGCCAACTCAGGGGGACAGGGGCCTACGAGCAGTACTTC. This encodes CASSQLRGTGAYEQYF.

The chain is built from TRBV4-3 and TRBJ1-4; 8 bases are shared with TRBD1. The germline V gene has CDR1 LGHNA and CDR2 YSLEER. This CDR3 region has 16 residues. V dropped 0 bases and J dropped 8; count of bases not matched to a gene: 8. This CDR3 is CASSQDLGNRGEKLFF. CDR3 coding DNA: TGCGCCAGCAGCCAAGATCTCGGGAACAGGGGGGAAAAACTGTTTTTT.

This clone was counted a single time. The CDR3 reads CASSATDREAYGYTF. CDR3 in DNA: TGTGCCAGCAGTGCCACGGACAGGGAGGCCTATGGCTACACCTTC. The chain uses TRBV2 and TRBJ1-2; 8 positions agree with TRBD1. The length of the CDR3 is 15 residues. V lost 4 bases and J lost 4; bases outside the gene matches: 8. Germline V gene lookup returns CDR1 SNHLY and CDR2 FYNNEI. Complete variable domain (other parts from reference TRBV2 and TRBJ1-2): EPEVTQTPSHQVTQMGQEVILRCVPISNHLYFYWYRQILGQKVEFLVSFYNNEISEKSEIFDDQFSVERPDGSNFTLKIRSTKLEDSAMYFCASSATDREAYGYTFGSGTRLTVV.